These 21 T cell receptor beta chains were sequenced from one sample in a study of cytomegalovirus exposure and HLA in healthy donors. The PCR used 60 Vbeta and 13 Jbeta primers. This table comes from immunoSEQ multiplex PCR, and its TCRdb copy is limited to in-frame clones, with some not included. The repertoire holds around 140,000 clones, with around 80% as singletons. Material: PBMCs. The source of these receptors is a man aged 35 to 55 in good health and CMV-seronegative.

V is TRBV7-6 and J is TRBJ2-7; 11 nucleotides line up with TRBD2. The CDR3 sequence is 15 residues long. Trimming cost V 7 bases and J 4 bases; bases outside gene matches: 9. Germline CDR1 and CDR2: SGHVS and FNYEAQ. The CDR3 DNA is TGTGCCAGCAACTCCACTAGCGGGAGCATTTACGAGCAGTACTTC. Its translation: CASNSTSGSIYEQYF. Together with reference TRBV7-6 and TRBJ2-7, the CDR3 gives the full variable domain: GAGVSQSPRYKVTKRGQDVALRCDPISGHVSLYWYRQALGQGPEFLTYFNYEAQQDKSGLPNDRFSAERPEGSISTLTIQRTEQRDSAMYRCASNSTSGSIYEQYFGPGTRLTVT.

In this sample, this clone turned up once. The chain has TRBV29-1 and TRBJ2-7; the D gene is possibly TRBD1 (7 bases). Germline V gene lookup returns CDR1 SQVTM and CDR2 ANQGSEA. The CDR3 is 13 amino acids. Between the trimmed V and J ends, which lost 5 bases and 2 bases, there was a span of 13 bases. The CDR3 sequence is CSVRRDSTYEQYF. The CDR3 nucleotides read TGCAGCGTTCGGAGGGACAGCACCTACGAGCAGTACTTC.

This clone was recorded a few times. This chain uses TRBV5-1 with TRBJ2-1; D unresolved. The CDR3 totals 14 residues. V dropped 0 bases and J dropped 0 bases, with 4 bases sitting between them. Germline V gene lookup returns CDR1 SGHRS and CDR2 YFSETQ. CDR3 sequence: CASSLDSSYNEQFF. The CDR3 coding sequence is TGCGCCAGCAGCTTGGACAGCTCCTACAATGAGCAGTTCTTC.

This clone was picked up a small number of times. The chain carries TRBV5-4 and TRBJ2-2; the match to TRBD1 covers 7 bases. Germline values: CDR1 SGHNT, CDR2 YYREEE (reference sequence). CDR3 length: 15 amino acids. The junction had 3 bases not matched to a gene; V was cut back by 4 bases and J by 0 bases. CDR3 in DNA: TGTGCCAGCAGCGTGACAGGGACGAACACCGGGGAGCTGTTTTTT. Translation: CASSVTGTNTGELFF.

The chain is built from TRBV5-8 and TRBJ1-2, with D unclear. The CDR3 has 15 amino acids. The germline gives CDR1 SGHTS, CDR2 YDEGEE. V was clipped by 1 base and J by 3 bases, with 13 bases between them. CDR3 DNA: TGTGCCAGCAGCTTGTTAGAGTGGGGAGACTATGGCTACACCTTC. Amino acid sequence: CASSLLEWGDYGYTF.

The rearrangement joins TRBV5-1 to TRBJ2-5, with D perhaps matching TRBD1 (6 bases). The better agreement between TRBJ2-7 and the DNA end casts doubt on the J call. CDR1 is SGHRS and CDR2 is YFSETQ in the germline V gene. The CDR3 consists of 15 residues. CDR3 sequence reads: CASTSGQSPSYEQYF. The CDR3 DNA is TGCGCCAGCACATCCGGACAGTCCCCCTCCTACGAGCAGTACTTC.

The chain links TRBV18 to TRBJ2-1; possible D gene TRBD2, 5 bases. Trimming pared 6 bases from V and 5 bases from J, leaving 8 bases between. Germline CDR1 is KGHSH and CDR2 is LQKENI. The CDR3 length is 12 residues. This chain's CDR3 is CASSPGDNEQFF. The CDR3 nucleotides read TGTGCCAGCTCCCCCGGGGACAATGAGCAGTTCTTC.

V usage is TRBV5-6 and J usage is TRBJ2-5, with 7 bases lining up with TRBD1. Germline lookup yields CDR1 SGHDT and CDR2 YYEEEE. Germline trimming cut 2 bases from V and 5 bases from J; bases unmatched to any gene: 6. This CDR3 spans 14 amino acids. The chain's CDR3 is CASSLYRGRETQYF. The CDR3 bases are TGTGCCAGCAGCTTATACAGGGGCCGGGAGACCCAGTACTTC.

This clone appeared a few times. The V and J genes are TRBV28 and TRBJ2-1; TRBD2 agrees at 7 bases. Germline values: CDR1 MDHEN, CDR2 SYDVKM. CDR3 length equals 18 residues. With 7 bases clipped from V and 0 bases from J, the junction kept 15 bases outside the gene matches. The CDR3 region has the DNA TGTGCCAGCACCTCTTTCCCTACCGCTAGCGGCTCCTACAATGAGCAGTTCTTC. Its translation: CASTSFPTASGSYNEQFF.

The chain is built from TRBV7-6 and TRBJ1-1; 11 bases agree with TRBD1. Germline loops: CDR1 SGHVS, CDR2 FNYEAQ. V lost 4 bases and J lost 0; bases outside the gene matches: 4. This CDR3 contains 16 residues. The CDR3: CASSSGQGVMNTEAFF. Written as DNA, the CDR3 is TGTGCCAGCAGCTCGGGACAGGGGGTTATGAACACTGAAGCTTTCTTT.

V is TRBV28 and J is TRBJ1-2; D unclear. This CDR3 is built from 16 residues. Trimming left V 7 bases short and J 2 bases short, with 20 bases between. Germline CDR1 reads MDHEN; CDR2 reads SYDVKM. CDR3 nucleotide sequence: TGTGCCAGCACCTCCGGGAGGGAAAGAGGGAACTATGGCTACACCTTC. It specifies CASTSGRERGNYGYTF.

The chain is built from TRBV28 and TRBJ1-5; D gene ambiguous. The CDR3 has 11 residues. Per germline, CDR1 MDHEN and CDR2 SYDVKM. V lost 7 bases and J 5 bases, leaving 6 bases between the germline ends. The CDR3 DNA is TGTGCCAGCAAGGGAGATCAGCCCCAGCATTTT. It specifies CASKGDQPQHF.

The chain carries TRBV6-1 and TRBJ1-2; no firm D call. Per the germline V gene, CDR1 is MNHNS and CDR2 is SASEGT. V was clipped by 2 bases and J by 6 bases, with 13 bases between them. The CDR3 has 14 amino acids. The CDR3 DNA reads TGTGCCAGCAGTGAAAGGAAGGCAGGCGATGGCTACACCTTC. It yields the protein CASSERKAGDGYTF.

The J gene is TRBJ1-2, the V gene TRBV6-1, with TRBD1 matching 8 bases. V dropped 4 bases and J dropped 4; count of bases not matched to a gene: 8. CDR1 is MNHNS and CDR2 is SASEGT in the germline V gene. This CDR3 region has 15 residues. The CDR3 sequence: CASSVDRGGGYGYTF. DNA of the CDR3: TGTGCCAGCAGTGTCGACAGGGGAGGAGGCTATGGCTACACCTTC.

This chain uses TRBV18 with TRBJ2-7, with TRBD1 identical over 10 bases. The CDR3 is 15 amino acids. Germline assignment: CDR1 KGHSH and CDR2 LQKENI. Trimming took 6 bases from V and 4 from J; bases not matched to a gene: 9. This CDR3 is CASSLDRGREYEQYF. CDR3 nucleotides: TGTGCCAGCTCCCTCGACAGGGGGCGAGAGTACGAGCAGTACTTC.

This clone appeared once. V usage is TRBV2 and J usage is TRBJ2-2, with 13 bases fitting TRBD2. Germline V lookup: CDR1 SNHLY, CDR2 FYNNEI. Trimming took 1 base from V and 5 from J; bases not matched to a gene: 7. The CDR3 has 18 amino acids. CDR3 protein: CASSEEMRLAGGTGELFF. CDR3 in DNA: TGTGCCAGCAGTGAAGAAATGAGACTAGCGGGAGGTACCGGGGAGCTGTTTTTT.

As regards this clone: Germline and junction disagree at one end, which may indicate a read error. This rearrangement joins TRBV28 to TRBJ1-3; weak D call: TRBD1 (5 bases). This CDR3 region has 15 residues. Germline lookup yields CDR1 MDHEN and CDR2 SYDVKM. CDR3 sequence: CASSPTVLSGNTIYF. The CDR3 bases are TGTGCTAGCAGCCCGACAGTACTCTCTGGAAACACCATATATTTT.

V is TRBV28 and J is TRBJ2-5; maybe TRBD1 (5 bases). Germline V lookup: CDR1 MDHEN, CDR2 SYDVKM. V was trimmed by 7 bases and J by 0 bases, leaving 9 bases between them. The CDR3 is made up of 13 amino acids. CDR3 amino acids: CASNAGYQETQYF. The CDR3 DNA reads TGTGCCAGCAATGCAGGGTACCAAGAGACCCAGTACTTC. The entire variable domain, with the rest obtained from reference TRBV28 and TRBJ2-5, is as follows: DVKVTQSSRYLVKRTGEKVFLECVQDMDHENMFWYRQDPGLGLRLIYFSYDVKMKEKGDIPEGYSVSREKKERFSLILESASTNQTSMYLCASNAGYQETQYFGPGTRLLVL.

The chain employs TRBV7-2 and TRBJ1-2, with TRBD1 identical over 10 bases. Trimming took 5 bases from V and 7 from J; bases not matched to a gene: 7. The CDR3 totals 14 residues. Germline V gene data show CDR1 as SGHTA and CDR2 as FQGNSA. The CDR3 bases are TGTGCCAGCAGCCTCGGGACAGGGGTGGGTGGCTACACCTTC. It yields the protein CASSLGTGVGGYTF. The entire variable domain, with the rest obtained from reference TRBV7-2 and TRBJ1-2, is as follows: GAGVSQSPSNKVTEKGKDVELRCDPISGHTALYWYRQSLGQGLEFLIYFQGNSAPDKSGLPSDRFSAERTGGSVSTLTIQRTQQEDSAVYLCASSLGTGVGGYTFGSGTRLTVV.

The chain links TRBV9 to TRBJ2-7, with D possibly matching TRBD1 (6 bases). Trimming took 0 bases from V and 6 from J, leaving 16 bases between them. This CDR3 region has 15 residues. CDR1 is SGDLS, CDR2 YYNGEE, per germline. The CDR3, as DNA: TGTGCCAGCAGCGTAGAGGGGGTAAGGGCCGGCGAGCAGTACTTC. As protein: CASSVEGVRAGEQYF.

In regard to this clone: The junction departs from germline at one end; a sequencing error may be responsible. The chain employs TRBV4-2 and TRBJ2-4, with 11 nucleotides matching TRBD2. Looked up from germline, CDR1 is LGHNA and CDR2 is YNFKEQ. The CDR3 has 17 amino acids. For the CDR3, the DNA is TGTGCCAGCAGCCAAGAGAATAGCGGGGGGGCCAAAAACAGTCAGTACTTC. Protein: CASSQENSGGAKNSQYF.